Presented here are 27 T cell receptor beta chains from one specimen sequenced in a study of T cells in Graves' hyperthyroidism and ophthalmopathy. Authors of the study amplified TCR beta CDR3 regions from RNA transcripts. First-round RT-PCR with HTBI primers amplified the TCR CDR3 region. TCRdb re-analysed the multiplex PCR reads in MiXCR, keeping a single row per CDR3 protein. The sample gives roughly 580,000 distinct CDR3 sequences, 11% to 15% of which show up once; roughly 5.5% is in the top ten. The specimen sequenced was blood. These receptors were obtained from a woman between 25 and 40 years old with Graves' hyperthyroidism that later progressed to Graves' ophthalmopathy.

In its sample, this clonotype was seen many times. The junction and the germline gene differ at one end; a read error may be behind it. The rearrangement joins TRBV2 to TRBJ2-3; 8 bases line up with TRBD2. The CDR3 is 16 residues long. In germline, CDR1 is SNHLY, CDR2 FYNNEI. This CDR3 is CASTLRVAGRTDTQYF. The CDR3 region has the DNA TGTGCCAGCACCCTGAGGGTAGCGGGACGCACGGATACGCAGTATTTT.

Here the CDR3 DNA reads TGTGCCAGCAGCCCAGACAGGAATCGGTTTTTT. It codes for CASSPDRNRFF. The V call is TRBV2, the J call TRBJ1-4; perhaps TRBD1 as D (6 bases). Germline V gene sequence: CDR1 SNHLY, CDR2 FYNNEI. Trimming removed 6 bases at V and 16 bases at J, with 15 bases between. This CDR3 is 11 amino acids long.

This clonotype has a count of ten or more. This sequence joins TRBV5-5 and TRBJ2-1, with D perhaps matching TRBD2 (5 bases). Trimming pared 0 bases from V and 1 base from J, leaving 11 bases between. This CDR3 contains 16 residues. CDR1 SGHKS and CDR2 YYEKEE come from the germline V gene (reference sequence). The CDR3 region is CASSLDGRGSYNEQFF. CDR3 sequence (DNA): TGTGCCAGCAGCTTGGATGGTAGAGGGTCCTACAATGAGCAGTTCTTC.

This clonotype has ten or more counts. The rearrangement uses TRBV6-2 or TRBV6-3 and TRBJ2-1; D perhaps matches TRBD2 (5 bases). The V and J ends lost 0 bases and 0 bases respectively, with 15 bases between them. The germline gives CDR1 MNHEY, CDR2 SVGEGT. The CDR3 consists of 18 residues. The chain's CDR3 is CASSYSEFGIGSYNEQFF. Here the CDR3 DNA reads TGTGCCAGCAGTTACTCAGAGTTCGGGATCGGCTCCTACAATGAGCAGTTCTTC.

V usage is TRBV6-2 or TRBV6-3 and J usage is TRBJ2-2; 10 bases are shared with TRBD2. The length of the CDR3 is 14 residues. Germline-derived CDR1 and CDR2 are MNHEY and SVGEGT. The junction had 6 bases not matched to a gene; V was cut back by 10 bases and J by 4 bases. In DNA form, the CDR3 reads TGTGCCACCAAGCGGGAGGGGGTCACCGGGGAGCTGTTTTTT. Its protein is CATKREGVTGELFF.

The table lists this clonotype with many counts. This chain links TRBV12-3 or TRBV12-4 with TRBJ2-1, with TRBD2 identical over 9 bases. With V trimmed by 5 bases and J by 1 base, 12 bases remained unmatched. CDR3 length equals 18 residues. CDR3 sequence reads: CASSTRLAGGPSYNEQFF. In DNA form, the CDR3 reads TGTGCCAGCAGTACCCGTCTTGCGGGAGGGCCTTCCTACAATGAGCAGTTCTTC.

As regards this clonotype: Germline and junction disagree at one end, which may indicate a read error. The V gene is TRBV28, the J gene TRBJ2-6; 7 bases line up with TRBD1. There are 16 residues in the CDR3. Germline V gives CDR1 MDHEN, CDR2 SYDVKM. CDR3 loop: CTSSLYRGSGANVLTF. Here the CDR3 DNA reads TGTACCAGCAGTTTATACAGGGGCTCCGGGGCCAACGTCCTGACTTTC. The full variable domain, with the rest looked up from reference TRBV28 and TRBJ2-6, is DVKVTQSSRYLVKRTGEKVFLECVQDMDHENMFWYRQDPGLGLRLIYFSYDVKMKEKGDIPEGYSVSREKKERFSLILESASTNQTSMYLCTSSLYRGSGANVLTFGAGSRLTVL.

Concerning this clonotype itself: Possible read error: a much larger clone is one base away. The rearrangement uses TRBV27 and TRBJ2-1; 7 bases are a match to TRBD1. This CDR3 spans 16 amino acids. In germline, CDR1 is MNHEY, CDR2 SMNVEV (reference sequence). With V trimmed by 5 bases and J by 1 base, 8 bases remained unmatched. The CDR3 DNA reads TGTGCCAGCAGTGACCCCGGGACAGAATCCTACAATGAGCAGTTCTTC. It is translated as CASSDPGTESYNEQFF.

This clonotype was counted ten times or more. The chain recombines TRBV28 with TRBJ2-7; D is perhaps TRBD1 or TRBD2 (5 bases each). Germline V lookup: CDR1 MDHEN, CDR2 SYDVKM. The V end was cut by 4 bases, the J end by 2 bases, with 12 bases between. The CDR3 has 14 residues. This chain's CDR3 is CASSSRGPTYEQYF. CDR3 DNA sequence: TGTGCCAGCAGTTCCCGGGGCCCGACCTACGAGCAGTACTTC.

A remark on this clonotype: Given the absence of the conserved phenylalanine or tryptophan at the CDR3 end, a read error is likely. This chain uses TRBV18 with TRBJ1-2; D ambiguous. From germline, CDR1 is KGHSH and CDR2 LQKENI. The germline V and J ends were trimmed by 5 bases and 3 bases, with 10 bases remaining between them. The CDR3 contains 13 residues. CDR3 sequence: CASSMLGDYGYTY. Written as DNA, the CDR3 is TGTGCCAGCTCAATGCTGGGTGACTATGGCTACACCTAC.

There are a few counts of this clonotype. The chain employs TRBV30 and TRBJ1-4, with TRBD1 identical over 8 bases. The CDR3 has 16 amino acids. Trimming took 2 bases from V and 0 from J; bases not matched to a gene: 5. The germline gives CDR1 GTSNPN, CDR2 SVGIG (reference sequence). CDR3 in amino acids: CAWSNDRGATNEKLFF. DNA for the CDR3: TGTGCCTGGAGTAATGACAGGGGAGCAACTAATGAAAAACTGTTTTTT.

This clonotype showed up many times. The chain joins TRBV5-6 to TRBJ1-1; D unresolved. Germline values: CDR1 SGHDT, CDR2 YYEEEE. This CDR3 region has 13 residues. The V end lost 7 bases, the J end lost 0 bases, and 10 bases lay between the germline ends. The CDR3 DNA sequence: TGTGCCAGCTTCGGGCAGTTGAACACTGAAGCTTTCTTT. Translation: CASFGQLNTEAFF. Complete variable domain (other parts from reference TRBV5-6 and TRBJ1-1): DAGVTQSPTHLIKTRGQQVTLRCSPKSGHDTVSWYQQALGQGPQFIFQYYEEEERQRGNFPDRFSGHQFPNYSSELNVNALLLGDSALYLCASFGQLNTEAFFGQGTRLTVV.

This chain connects TRBV12-3 or TRBV12-4 to TRBJ2-7, with 10 nucleotides matching TRBD2. The J segment lost 4 bases and the V segment lost 6 bases, leaving 9 bases of the junction unmatched. This CDR3 has 15 amino acids. CDR3 nucleotide sequence: TGTGCCAGCAGCCAAAGCGGGAGGGATTTTTACGAGCAGTACTTC. It codes for CASSQSGRDFYEQYF.

In this sample, this clonotype turned up many times. V gene TRBV19 combines with J gene TRBJ2-3; unclear D gene. Per the germline V gene, CDR1 is LNHDA and CDR2 is SQIVND (reference sequence). The CDR3 is 15 amino acids. The ends were cut back, 7 bases at V and 0 bases at J, with 14 bases in the middle. The CDR3 DNA sequence: TGTGCCAGTAAAAAACGGACCACTAGCACAGATACGCAGTATTTT. Translating gives CASKKRTTSTDTQYF.

The V gene is TRBV9, the J gene TRBJ2-3; maybe TRBD2 (6 bases). Germline lookup yields CDR1 SGDLS and CDR2 YYNGEE. V was trimmed by 4 bases and J by 6 bases, leaving 21 bases between them. The CDR3 totals 16 residues. Here the CDR3 reads CASSPMGRAAGDTQYF. The CDR3, as DNA: TGTGCCAGCAGCCCCATGGGGCGGGCCGCGGGGGATACGCAGTATTTT.

There are many counts of this clonotype. This chain uses TRBV20-1 with TRBJ2-7; TRBD2 matches at 9 bases. This CDR3 is built from 14 residues. From germline, CDR1 is DFQATT and CDR2 SNEGSKA (reference sequence). Unmatched junction bases numbered 8, after V lost 6 bases and J lost 2 bases. In DNA, the CDR3 is TGCAGTGCAATAGGGCTAGCGGGGACCTACGAGCAGTACTTC. This sequence encodes CSAIGLAGTYEQYF.

V gene TRBV4-3 combines with J gene TRBJ2-1; D call uncertain. V lost 7 bases and J lost 6, with 16 bases in between. Germline V lookup: CDR1 LGHNA, CDR2 YSLEER. The length of the CDR3 is 14 residues. CDR3 in DNA: TGCGCCAGCACCCTAGTGGCAGGTACCAATGAGCAGTTCTTC. This sequence encodes CASTLVAGTNEQFF.

This clonotype was picked up many times. This chain connects TRBV24-1 to TRBJ2-7; a weak D match, TRBD1 (6 bases). The CDR3 totals 13 residues. Trimming stripped 4 bases from V and 1 base from J, with 7 bases between. Germline lookup yields CDR1 KGHDR and CDR2 SFDVKD. The CDR3 is CATSEGQSYEQYF. The CDR3, as DNA: TGTGCCACCAGTGAAGGACAGTCCTACGAGCAGTACTTC.

This clonotype was seen at least ten times. The chain carries TRBV27 and TRBJ1-1; the match to TRBD1 covers 7 bases. The ends lost 6 bases at V and 4 bases at J; junction bases unmatched: 8. There are 14 residues in the CDR3. Germline CDR1 MNHEY, CDR2 SMNVEV (reference sequence). CDR3 in amino acids: CASSPGQAATEAFF. The CDR3, as DNA: TGTGCCAGCAGCCCTGGACAGGCGGCCACTGAAGCTTTCTTT.

This chain joins TRBV6-1 and TRBJ2-1, with D perhaps matching TRBD2 (6 bases). This CDR3 is 13 amino acids long. Per germline, CDR1 MNHNS and CDR2 SASEGT. The germline V and J ends were trimmed by 5 bases and 9 bases, with 14 bases remaining between them. CDR3 DNA sequence: TGTGCCAGCAGTACCCCCTACGGGAGTGAGCAGTTCTTC. Amino acid sequence: CASSTPYGSEQFF.

This clonotype was seen many times. The rearrangement links TRBV29-1 to TRBJ2-7, with TRBD2 identical over 10 bases. Unmatched junction bases numbered 12, after V lost 6 bases and J lost 4 bases. This CDR3 is built from 15 residues. CDR1 and CDR2 (germline): SQVTM, ANQGSEA. CDR3 amino acids: CSVVSGREVSYEQYF. CDR3 bases: TGCAGCGTGGTAAGCGGGAGGGAGGTTTCGTACGAGCAGTACTTC.

At least ten counts were recorded for this clonotype. The rearrangement uses TRBV2 and TRBJ1-4; possibly TRBD1 for D (5 bases). The V end lost 1 base, the J end lost 8 bases, and 17 bases lay between the germline ends. The CDR3 sequence is 16 residues long. Germline V gives CDR1 SNHLY, CDR2 FYNNEI. As DNA, the CDR3 is TGTGCCAGCAGTGAAGGTGGGGGGTTCGGTGGAGAAAAACTGTTTTTT. It translates to CASSEGGGFGGEKLFF. Filled out from reference TRBV2 and TRBJ1-4, the complete variable domain reads EPEVTQTPSHQVTQMGQEVILRCVPISNHLYFYWYRQILGQKVEFLVSFYNNEISEKSEIFDDQFSVERPDGSNFTLKIRSTKLEDSAMYFCASSEGGGFGGEKLFFGSGTQLSVL.

This chain joins TRBV30 and TRBJ1-3; 8 bases line up with TRBD1. CDR1 and CDR2 from the germline V gene are GTSNPN and SVGIG (reference sequence). The trim removed 2 bases at V and 13 bases at J, leaving 10 bases unmatched. CDR3 size: 13 residues. The CDR3 protein is CAWSSGTGGGIYF. CDR3 sequence (DNA): TGTGCCTGGAGTTCAGGGACAGGCGGGGGAATATATTTT.

At least ten counts were recorded for this clonotype. The chain couples TRBV11-3 to TRBJ1-1; 9 nucleotides agree with TRBD1. CDR1 is SGHNT and CDR2 is YENEEA in the germline V gene. The V gene end was trimmed by 5 bases and the J gene end by 5 bases; junction bases not matched to a gene: 6. This CDR3 is 14 amino acids long. The CDR3 region is CASSIQGAWTEAFF. The CDR3 nucleotides are TGTGCCAGCAGCATACAGGGGGCGTGGACTGAAGCTTTCTTT.

The sample holds many counts of this clonotype. The chain joins TRBV30 to TRBJ2-2; a possible D gene is TRBD2 (6 bases). Trimming stripped 3 bases from V and 4 bases from J, with 15 bases between. The CDR3 is 15 amino acids. CDR1 and CDR2 from the germline V gene are GTSNPN and SVGIG (reference sequence). DNA for the CDR3: TGTGCCTGGAGATCACTAGCAGTTTCCACCGGGGAGCTGTTTTTT. This sequence encodes CAWRSLAVSTGELFF.

The CDR3 sequence is CAWRPGERTSYEQYF. The CDR3 nucleotides are TGTGCCTGGAGGCCCGGGGAGAGGACGTCCTACGAGCAGTACTTC. The gene calls are TRBV30 and TRBJ2-7, with D perhaps TRBD2 (5 bases). The CDR3 extends over 15 amino acids. Germline V gene lookup returns CDR1 GTSNPN and CDR2 SVGIG (reference sequence). V was cut by 3 bases and J by 1 base, with 16 bases left in between.

At least ten counts were recorded for this clonotype. The chain carries TRBV30 and TRBJ1-2; the D is unclear. The CDR3 spans 15 residues. Trimming removed 2 bases at V and 0 bases at J, with 13 bases between. In germline, CDR1 is GTSNPN, CDR2 SVGIG (reference sequence). CDR3 in amino acids: CAWSSLEITNYGYTF. For the CDR3, the DNA is TGTGCCTGGAGTAGTTTAGAGATCACTAACTATGGCTACACCTTC.